A single TCR beta chain is shown here with its context. Its antigen is as yet unknown. The data belong to a study of T cell responses to AZD1222 COVID-19 vaccine. Study-wide results and caveats: Sampled repertoires all dated from after the peak T cell response. Of the AZD1222 recipients, only five or six were seropositive at baseline. Clonal diversity may have been underestimated, and the donors were mostly white British, with more females than males.

The assay was immunoSEQ multiplex PCR, and TCRdb's table has in-frame clones only and misses some. This table has 100,000 to 150,000 clones, around 86% appearing once. Germline-derived CDR1 and CDR2 are SGHAT and FQNNGV. The CDR3 is 16 amino acids. V gave up 1 base and J gave up 7 bases, with 16 bases separating them. The sample was peripheral blood, taken on day 0 of AZD1222 vaccination. This sequence originates from an adult in good health. V gene TRBV11-2 combines with J gene TRBJ1-4; weak D call: TRBD1 (5 bases). The CDR3: CASSLGEKGQGEKLFF. DNA for the CDR3: TGTGCCAGCAGCTTAGGTGAAAAGGGGCAAGGTGAAAAACTGTTTTTT.